This entry concerns a single T cell receptor beta chain. The CDR3 sequence is 15 residues long. Per the germline V gene, CDR1 is SGDLS and CDR2 is YYNGEE. With V trimmed by 0 bases and J by 2 bases, 3 bases remained unmatched. Data came from immunoSEQ multiplex PCR; TCRdb stores just in-frame clones and leaves some out. The table records 90,000 to 120,000 clones, roughly 80% of them present only once. The sample is drawn from a study of blood T cell repertoires in COVID-19. Study background: In each case, the material was cDNA or gDNA derived from T cells, B-cell-depleted T cells, or PBMCs.

This clonotype originated in a human donor in a cohort sampled during active COVID-19. The chain couples TRBV9 to TRBJ2-3, with 7 bases identical to TRBD2. What was sequenced was peripheral blood. CDR3 coding DNA: TGTGCCAGCAGCGTAGGGCTAGCGGCCACAGATACGCAGTATTTT. As protein: CASSVGLAATDTQYF.